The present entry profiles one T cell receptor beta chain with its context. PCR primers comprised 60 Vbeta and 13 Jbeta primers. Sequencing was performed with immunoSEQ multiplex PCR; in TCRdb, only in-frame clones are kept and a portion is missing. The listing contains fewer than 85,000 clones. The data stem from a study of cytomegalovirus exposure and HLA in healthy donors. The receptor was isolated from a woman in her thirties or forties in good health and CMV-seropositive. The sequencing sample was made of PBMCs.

The CDR3, as DNA: TGTGCCACCAGCGAGACAGGGTTTTGGAGCACTGAAGCTTTCTTT. Translated: CATSETGFWSTEAFF. The rearrangement joins TRBV15 to TRBJ1-1; 7 bases are shared with TRBD1. From germline, CDR1 is LNHNV and CDR2 YYDKDF (reference sequence). V trimming: 5 bases; J trimming: 4 bases; junction bases outside the gene matches: 10. This CDR3 spans 15 amino acids.